This T cell receptor beta chain originates from a study of shared clonotypes between healthy human individuals (dated by TCRdb to 2018 to 2021). Study-wide context: A few men and two women, aged 18 to 49 years, made up the cohort. For each donor, three plates each were used for CD4 naive and CD4 memory, two plates were used for CD8 naive, and one plate was used for CD8 memory. Blood TCR repertoires of four to six healthy adults were deeply sequenced to estimate repertoire size and the extent of clonotype sharing between individuals. Different laboratories and diverse techniques were used to prepare libraries and sequence TCR repertoires, to increase sequencing depth and limit assay-specific biases. Leukapheresis yielded between about 0.85 and 9 billion PBMCs per donor.

Donors were healthy HIV-negative adults with no recently reported acute infections or vaccinations. Only Caucasian adults living in Nashville, Tennessee, USA were represented among the donors. Magnetic negative selection was used to enrich CD4+ T cells, after which naive cells were positively selected on CD45RA and the negative fraction became the memory subset. After blood collection by leukapheresis, PBMCs were isolated using Ficoll-Histopaque density gradient centrifugation and then cryopreserved in the vapor phase of liquid nitrogen. Purity and quantity of every magnetically sorted T cell population were checked by analytical flow cytometry. Genomic DNA was isolated from every sorted fraction and measured by UV absorbance on a Nanodrop 2000c. Using the deep immunoSEQ assay, multiplex PCR amplified TCR CDR3 regions from genomic DNA. Extracted genomic DNA from each cell subset was spread evenly across all wells of several immunoSEQ 96-well plates, with each plate serving as a replicate. For sorted subsets, 200 to 250 ng genomic DNA, equal to some 30,000 T cell genomes, was loaded into each replicate PCR. Purified libraries were quantified with a Qubit 3.0 fluorometer, sized on a Bioanalyzer 2100, and re-quantified with the KAPA Library Quantification kit. A separate single-read 150-cycle Illumina NextSeq 550 flow cell was used to sequence each immunoSEQ 96-well plate. As for the authors' bioinformatics: The immunoSEQ output contained only junctional sequences without quality scores, so filtering could not match that applied to full-length reads. To assign V/J genes and CDR3, sequences were annotated using PyIR, a Python wrapper for IgBLAST v1.9, with IMGT germline references. Reads were removed for weak V/J assignments (E-value above 1e-6), missing CDR3, stop codons, out-of-frame junctions, or ambiguous translated residues. V3J clonotypes were defined by identical inferred V gene, J gene, and CDR3 amino acid sequence. Percentage overlap between repertoires was computed as shared unique clonotypes divided by the size of the smaller repertoire. Richness of each repertoire was evaluated using RTK rarefaction, the Chao1 estimator, and Recon v2.1 estimates of unobserved clonotypes. OLGA was used to compute generation probabilities for all TCRbeta clonotypes that the gDNA method yielded from several donors. TCRdb took over this immuneACCESS table, retaining in-frame rearrangements with V and J assigned. Such tables are incomplete; in checked studies, under half of the missing clones stem from an unresolved V gene, and the remainder is unexplained. V and J calls and clone size are those listed in that table; D and trimming were worked out from the DNA. This sample lists 1,400,000 or so clones; approximately 98.5% were detected once. About 0.34% of the sample belongs to the ten largest clones.

On this clone: This receptor's antigen is unknown. No much larger clone is present one base from it, and per-base qualities are unavailable.

The investigation overall reported the following: Naive subsets generally had larger estimated clonotype richness than memory subsets did. Clonotypes shared by all four sorted-subset donors showed higher generation probabilities than non-shared clonotypes. Rarefaction of sorted-subset datasets indicated incomplete sequencing despite the large sequencing depth. Across a handful of donors, about 5.2% of naive CD4, approximately 4% of naive CD8, approximately 2.5% of memory CD4, and approximately 0.4% of memory CD8 clonotypes were shared. Based on pairwise subsampling, the degree of clonotype sharing among donors was expected to be affected by sequencing depth. The genetic and exposure-history diversity represented was limited by the small number of donors. Only blood was sampled, and tissue TCR repertoires likely differ from those in blood.

The TCR comes from a man aged 25 to 45 in good health. Sequencing input: naive CD4+ T cells sorted from blood. The cell subset or site label for this specimen denotes: CD45RA+ positively selected.

Here is the DNA: TGTGCCAGCACTCTCTGGGGGGCCTCAACTAATGAAAAACTGTTTTTT. It codes for CASTLWGASTNEKLFF. The rearranged segments are TRBV28 and TRBJ1-4; TRBD1 might be the D gene, on 6 matching bases. Relative to germline, V is 7 bases shorter and J is 0 bases shorter, with 15 bases between their ends. Reading the germline V gene gives CDR1 MDHEN and CDR2 SYDVKM. Taken from cysteine to phenylalanine, the CDR3 has 16 residues. The only DNA kept is the CDR3, 48 bases in frame from the first base.